What follows are 25 T cell receptor beta chains derived from one specimen sequenced in a study of CD8 T cells in ankylosing spondylitis (dated by TCRdb to the late 2010s). Library prep was done by 5' RACE. TCRdb records Illumina HiSeq 2500 as the sequencer. TCRdb reworked the public reads: Q25 trimming with fastp, MiXCR clone assembly, productive beta chains retained. Each CDR3 protein gets just one entry, which takes the most common genes and DNA from the rows behind it. This sample gives around 330,000 distinct CDR3 sequences in total; 11% of them show up just once. The top ten hold 9.1% of the sample. Specimen: blood, either unsorted or a sorted T cell fraction (not recorded which). The receptors come from a female donor with ankylosing spondylitis or in good health (not recorded which).

This clonotype was seen repeatedly, ten times or more. V gene TRBV12-3 or TRBV12-4 combines with J gene TRBJ2-1, with D unclear. This CDR3 region has 16 residues. V was pared by 6 bases and J by 2 bases, with 17 bases between. The CDR3 bases are TGTGCCAGCAGCTCTCACGCAGTCTCAGCCTACAATGAGCAGTTCTTC. This translates into CASSSHAVSAYNEQFF.

CDR3 nucleotides: TGCAGTGCTAGCTGGCGCCTAGAGCAGTTCTTC. It is translated as CSASWRLEQFF. The rearrangement links TRBV20-1 to TRBJ2-1; D is unclear. Looked up from germline, CDR1 is DFQATT and CDR2 is SNEGSKA (reference sequence). Trimming cost V 3 bases and J 10 bases, with 10 bases left between them. This CDR3 is built from 11 residues.

This clonotype was counted many times. The chain couples TRBV30 to TRBJ2-2, with D perhaps given as TRBD1 or TRBD2 (6 bases each). CDR1 GTSNPN and CDR2 SVGIG come from the germline V gene (reference sequence). The CDR3 length is 14 residues. With 2 bases removed from V and 6 bases from J, the gap between germline ends came to 13 bases. The CDR3 is CAWSRGRVPGELFF. The CDR3 bases are TGTGCCTGGAGTCGGGGGCGCGTCCCCGGGGAGCTGTTTTTT. Using reference TRBV30 and TRBJ2-2 for the parts outside the CDR3, the full variable domain is SQTIHQWPATLVQPVGSPLSLECTVEGTSNPNLYWYRQAAGRGLQLLFYSVGIGQISSEVPQNLSASRPQDRQFILSSKKLLLSDSGFYLCAWSRGRVPGELFFGEGSRLTVL.

This clonotype appeared many times. This chain links TRBV7-9 with TRBJ2-7, with D unresolved. This CDR3 comprises 16 residues. The germline gives CDR1 SEHNR, CDR2 FQNEAQ (reference sequence). V was pared by 3 bases and J by 0 bases, with 15 bases between. The CDR3 sequence: CASSFFMLGSSYEQYF. DNA for the CDR3: TGTGCCAGCAGCTTTTTTATGCTGGGCTCCTCCTACGAGCAGTACTTC.

This clonotype was observed a few times. The V call is TRBV15, the J call TRBJ2-7; unclear D gene. V lost 2 bases to trimming and J lost 3 bases, with 5 bases between them. CDR3 length: 12 residues. Germline-derived CDR1 and CDR2 are LNHNV and YYDKDF (reference sequence). CDR3 DNA: TGTGCCACCAGCAGAACCAACTACGAGCAGTACTTC. This gives the protein CATSRTNYEQYF.

This clonotype was detected many times. The chain combines TRBV5-1 with TRBJ2-7; D call uncertain. The germline V gene encodes CDR1 SGHRS and CDR2 YFSETQ. The CDR3 contains 14 residues. V dropped 2 bases and J dropped 3 bases, with 12 bases sitting between them. The CDR3 region has the DNA TGCGCCAGCAGCTTATTTCCTGAAGGCTACGAGCAGTACTTC. Amino acids: CASSLFPEGYEQYF. Drawing the rest from reference TRBV5-1 and TRBJ2-7, the complete variable domain is KAGVTQTPRYLIKTRGQQVTLSCSPISGHRSVSWYQQTPGQGLQFLFEYFSETQRNKGNFPGRFSGRQFSNSRSEMNVSTLELGDSALYLCASSLFPEGYEQYFGPGTRLTVT.

This clonotype was found a few times. The rearrangement links TRBV10-3 to TRBJ2-2; tentative D call: TRBD2 (5 bases). Trimming removed 11 bases at V and 7 bases at J, with 23 bases between. This CDR3 region has 15 residues. Germline V gives CDR1 ENHRY, CDR2 SYGVKD. CDR3 in amino acids: CAATSDPEGLGELFF. The CDR3 DNA follows: TGTGCCGCCACTTCGGACCCTGAGGGCCTCGGGGAGCTGTTTTTT.

This clonotype was observed many times. This chain uses TRBV20-1 with TRBJ1-5; a possible D gene is TRBD1 (5 bases). V dropped 5 bases and J dropped 0 bases, with 14 bases sitting between them. Germline CDR1 DFQATT, CDR2 SNEGSKA (reference sequence). The CDR3 is made up of 15 amino acids. CDR3 protein: CSAGQELHSNQPQHF. CDR3 sequence (DNA): TGCAGTGCTGGACAAGAACTTCATAGCAATCAGCCCCAGCATTTT.

V is TRBV2 and J is TRBJ1-3, with D perhaps TRBD1 (6 bases). Trimming took off 7 bases at V and 3 bases at J, with 10 bases between the two ends. Germline assignment: CDR1 SNHLY and CDR2 FYNNEI. The CDR3 is made up of 13 amino acids. Here the CDR3 DNA reads TGTGCCAGCAATGGGGGCGATGGAAACACCATATATTTT. Amino acid sequence: CASNGGDGNTIYF.

Many counts were recorded for this clonotype. This sequence joins TRBV10-3 and TRBJ2-5; tentatively, D is TRBD1 (6 bases). V lost 4 bases, J lost 1 base, and 7 bases lay in between. This CDR3 is built from 13 residues. Per germline, CDR1 ENHRY and CDR2 SYGVKD. In DNA form, the CDR3 reads TGTGCCATCAGTGTGGACAGCCAAGAGACCCAGTACTTC. It specifies CAISVDSQETQYF.

V and J are TRBV6-1 and TRBJ1-4; no clear D gene. The V and J ends lost 10 bases and 5 bases respectively, with 14 bases between them. Looked up from germline, CDR1 is MNHNS and CDR2 is SASEGT. The CDR3 length is 13 residues. CDR3 residues: CATRWHHNEKLFF. Written as DNA, the CDR3 is TGTGCCACCCGGTGGCATCACAATGAAAAACTGTTTTTT.

This clonotype showed up many times. The chain links TRBV5-1 to TRBJ2-7; 10 positions agree with TRBD2. V shed 4 bases and J 2 bases; nucleotides not matched to a gene: 6. CDR1 is SGHRS, CDR2 YFSETQ, per germline. The CDR3 has 15 residues. For the CDR3, the DNA is TGCGCCAGCAGCACCGGGACTAGCGATACCTACGAGCAGTACTTC. Its protein product is CASSTGTSDTYEQYF.

This chain uses TRBV5-1 with TRBJ1-1, with D hard to call. The CDR3 has 16 amino acids. Trimming pared 0 bases from V and 3 bases from J, leaving 15 bases between. CDR1 is SGHRS, CDR2 YFSETQ, per germline. CDR3 sequence reads: CASSLGAHTRDTEAFF. CDR3 coding DNA: TGCGCCAGCAGCTTGGGGGCGCATACCCGGGACACTGAAGCTTTCTTT.

This clonotype was observed many times. The V gene is TRBV19, the J gene TRBJ2-3; D is possibly TRBD1 or TRBD2 (6 bases each). The CDR3 consists of 15 residues. In germline, CDR1 is LNHDA, CDR2 SQIVND (reference sequence). V lost 4 bases and J lost 5, with 16 bases in between. The CDR3 sequence: CASSSRGREVDTQYF. The CDR3 DNA is TGTGCCAGTAGTAGCCGGGGGCGGGAAGTAGATACGCAGTATTTT. Combining the CDR3 with reference TRBV19 and TRBJ2-3 gives the whole variable domain DGGITQSPKYLFRKEGQNVTLSCEQNLNHDAMYWYRQDPGQGLRLIYYSQIVNDFQKGDIAEGYSVSREKKESFPLTVTSAQKNPTAFYLCASSSRGREVDTQYFGPGTRLTVL.

There are many counts of this clonotype. The chain has TRBV5-1 and TRBJ2-2; weak D call: TRBD1 (6 bases). Germline assignment: CDR1 SGHRS and CDR2 YFSETQ. V was pared by 1 base and J by 5 bases, with 12 bases between. CDR3 size: 15 residues. For the CDR3, the DNA is TGCGCCAGCAGCTTGCAGGGGAGTGATACCGGGGAGCTGTTTTTT. This sequence encodes CASSLQGSDTGELFF.

This clonotype has just a few counts. This sequence joins TRBV20-1 and TRBJ2-6; possibly TRBD1 for D (5 bases). CDR1 is DFQATT, CDR2 SNEGSKA, per germline (reference sequence). V shed 3 bases and J shed 4 bases, with 10 bases lying between them. The CDR3 runs 14 residues. The DNA for the CDR3 is TGCAGTGCTAGTCAGGGCGCGGGGGCCAACGTCCTGACTTTC. It specifies CSASQGAGANVLTF.

This rearrangement joins TRBV5-1 to TRBJ2-7; 9 bases are a match to TRBD1. The CDR3 extends over 14 amino acids. Per germline, CDR1 SGHRS and CDR2 YFSETQ. V dropped 6 bases and J dropped 4; count of bases not matched to a gene: 8. The CDR3 loop reads CASKKGQGLYEQYF. For the CDR3, the DNA is TGCGCCAGCAAGAAGGGACAGGGCCTGTACGAGCAGTACTTC. Combining the CDR3 with reference TRBV5-1 and TRBJ2-7 gives the whole variable domain KAGVTQTPRYLIKTRGQQVTLSCSPISGHRSVSWYQQTPGQGLQFLFEYFSETQRNKGNFPGRFSGRQFSNSRSEMNVSTLELGDSALYLCASKKGQGLYEQYFGPGTRLTVT.

The rearrangement joins TRBV3-1 to TRBJ2-7; no clear D gene. Between the trimmed V and J ends, which lost 3 bases and 5 bases, there was a span of 11 bases. CDR1 and CDR2 (germline): LGHDT, YNNKEL (reference sequence). This CDR3 has 13 residues. The CDR3 DNA is TGTGCCAGCAGCCAGTCGGCAGTCCACGAGCAGTACTTC. Translation: CASSQSAVHEQYF.

This clonotype was observed a few times. The chain uses TRBV11-2 and TRBJ2-1, with 9 positions matching TRBD1. The CDR3 has 18 residues. Germline V lookup: CDR1 SGHAT, CDR2 FQNNGV. After removal of 1 base from V and 0 bases from J, the junction contained 7 bases not matched to a gene. The CDR3 DNA follows: TGTGCCAGCAGCTTAGGCCCAGGGACAGGGAGCTCCTACAATGAGCAGTTCTTC. It encodes CASSLGPGTGSSYNEQFF.

On this clonotype: The junction departs from germline at one end; a sequencing error may be responsible. The chain recombines TRBV7-3 with TRBJ2-7; 8 positions agree with TRBD2. This CDR3 comprises 18 residues. CDR1 is SGHTA, CDR2 FQGTGA, per germline. CDR3 DNA: TGTACCAGCAGTTTGGGCCGGTGGACCCGGGGGGGCGTCAACGAGCAGTACTTC. This gives the protein CTSSLGRWTRGGVNEQYF.

This clonotype was recorded many times. J is TRBJ2-7 and V is TRBV27, with a tentative D call TRBD2 (7 bases). This CDR3 region has 14 residues. V dropped 4 bases and J dropped 6 bases, with 16 bases sitting between them. Germline CDR1 is MNHEY and CDR2 is SMNVEV (reference sequence). In DNA, the CDR3 is TGTGCCAGCAGTTGCGGGGGCCCGGTTTGCGAGCAGTACTTC. Residues: CASSCGGPVCEQYF.

Many counts were recorded for this clonotype. The chain has TRBV20-1 and TRBJ2-3; TRBD2 might be the D (6 bases). Germline CDR1 and CDR2: DFQATT and SNEGSKA (reference sequence). V lost 7 bases to trimming and J lost 2 bases, with 10 bases between them. The CDR3 is 12 amino acids. Here the CDR3 DNA reads TGCAGTGTTAGCGGAGCCACAGATACGCAGTATTTT. Protein: CSVSGATDTQYF.

At least ten counts were recorded for this clonotype. The V gene is TRBV20-1, the J gene TRBJ2-3; TRBD2 matches 8 bases. The CDR3 is 14 amino acids. The germline V gene has CDR1 DFQATT and CDR2 SNEGSKA (reference sequence). Germline trimming cut 5 bases from V and 2 bases from J; bases unmatched to any gene: 6. CDR3 sequence: CSAAPGGVTDTQYF. The CDR3 coding sequence is TGCAGTGCTGCCCCGGGGGGGGTCACAGATACGCAGTATTTT.

This clonotype was counted many times. The chain links TRBV20-1 to TRBJ2-3; D gene ambiguous. Germline V lookup: CDR1 DFQATT, CDR2 SNEGSKA (reference sequence). The CDR3 covers 12 residues. V was cut by 6 bases and J by 2 bases, with 9 bases left in between. CDR3 in DNA: TGCAGTGCGGTCGGCTTCACAGATACGCAGTATTTT. It specifies CSAVGFTDTQYF.

This clonotype appeared many times. The chain recombines TRBV20-1 with TRBJ1-2; D possibly corresponds to TRBD1 (6 bases). CDR3 length: 14 amino acids. Trimming removed 5 bases at V and 4 bases at J, with 17 bases between. Germline CDR1 reads DFQATT; CDR2 reads SNEGSKA (reference sequence). DNA for the CDR3: TGCAGTGCTGACCCCTTTACAGGGATCTATGGCTACACCTTC. Translation: CSADPFTGIYGYTF.